This TCR beta chain was sequenced during a study of blood T cell repertoires in COVID-19. Study overall: The samples span acute and convalescent COVID-19 from the United States, Italy and Spain.

Trimming took 6 bases from V and 7 from J; bases not matched to a gene: 5. Germline V gives CDR1 DFQATT, CDR2 SNEGSKA (reference sequence). This CDR3 is 11 amino acids long. Libraries were prepared by immunoSEQ multiplex PCR; TCRdb keeps only in-frame clonotypes and omits some of them. Seen here are about 120,000 clones, less than 90% observed once, and the top ten hold roughly 2.4%. The gene calls are TRBV20-1 and TRBJ1-2, with 7 bases fitting TRBD1. The specimen was peripheral blood. The sequence came from a man younger than 40 with acute or convalescent COVID-19. The CDR3 protein is CSARQGGGYTF. The CDR3 nucleotides are TGCAGTGCGCGACAGGGCGGTGGCTACACCTTC.